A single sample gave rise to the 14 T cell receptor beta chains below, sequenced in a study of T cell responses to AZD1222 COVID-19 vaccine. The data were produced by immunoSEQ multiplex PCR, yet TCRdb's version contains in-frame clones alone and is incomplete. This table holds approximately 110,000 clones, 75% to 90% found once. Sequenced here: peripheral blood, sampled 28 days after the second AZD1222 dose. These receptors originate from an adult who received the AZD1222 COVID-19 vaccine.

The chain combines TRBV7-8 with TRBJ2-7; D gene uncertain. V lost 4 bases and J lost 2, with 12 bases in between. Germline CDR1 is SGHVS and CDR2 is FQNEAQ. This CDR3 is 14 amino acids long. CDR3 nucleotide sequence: TGTGCCAGCAGCTCCTACGACGGAGCCTACGAGCAGTACTTC. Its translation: CASSSYDGAYEQYF.

The CDR3 DNA is TGTGCCAGCAGCCCGGGTGGATACGATAACTATGGCTACACCTTC. It is translated as CASSPGGYDNYGYTF. The chain has TRBV9 and TRBJ1-2; D not resolved. Germline lookup yields CDR1 SGDLS and CDR2 YYNGEE. The CDR3 has 15 amino acids. V was trimmed by 4 bases and J by 1 base, leaving 14 bases between them.

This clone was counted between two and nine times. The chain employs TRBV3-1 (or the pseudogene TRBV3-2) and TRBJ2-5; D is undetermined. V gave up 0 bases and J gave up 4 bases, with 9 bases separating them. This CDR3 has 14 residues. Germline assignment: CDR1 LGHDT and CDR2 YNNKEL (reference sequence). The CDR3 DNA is TGTGCCAGCAGCCAAGAGGATAGCCGAGAGACCCAGTACTTC. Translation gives CASSQEDSRETQYF.

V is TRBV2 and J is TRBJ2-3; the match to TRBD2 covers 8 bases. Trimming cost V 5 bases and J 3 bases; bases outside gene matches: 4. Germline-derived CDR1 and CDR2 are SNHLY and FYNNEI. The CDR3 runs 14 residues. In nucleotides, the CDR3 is TGTGCCAGCAGTCGGGAGGGGGGGACAGATACGCAGTATTTT. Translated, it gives CASSREGGTDTQYF.

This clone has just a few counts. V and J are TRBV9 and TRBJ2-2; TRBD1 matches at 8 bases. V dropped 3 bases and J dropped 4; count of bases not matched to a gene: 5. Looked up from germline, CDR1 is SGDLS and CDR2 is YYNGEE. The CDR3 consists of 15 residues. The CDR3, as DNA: TGTGCCAGCAGCGCCACCACAGGGGGCACCGGGGAGCTGTTTTTT. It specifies CASSATTGGTGELFF.

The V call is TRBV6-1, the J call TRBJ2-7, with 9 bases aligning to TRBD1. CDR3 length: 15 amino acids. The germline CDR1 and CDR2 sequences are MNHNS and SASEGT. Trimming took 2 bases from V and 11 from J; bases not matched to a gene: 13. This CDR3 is CASSEMVGGQGIKYF. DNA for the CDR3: TGTGCCAGCAGTGAAATGGTTGGTGGACAGGGGATTAAGTACTTC.

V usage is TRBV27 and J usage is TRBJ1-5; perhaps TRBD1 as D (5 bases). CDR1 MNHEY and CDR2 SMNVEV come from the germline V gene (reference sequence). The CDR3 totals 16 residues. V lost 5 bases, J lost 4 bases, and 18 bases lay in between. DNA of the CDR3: TGTGCCAGCAGTCCCTCCTGGGGGGGAACGAATCAGCCCCAGCATTTT. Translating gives CASSPSWGGTNQPQHF.

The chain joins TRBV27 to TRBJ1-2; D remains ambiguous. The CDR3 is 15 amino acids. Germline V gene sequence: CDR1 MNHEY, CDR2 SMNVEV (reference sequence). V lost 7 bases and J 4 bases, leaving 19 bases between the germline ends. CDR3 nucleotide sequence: TGTGCCAGCAATCCCTCCGGGCCGTGGGGCTATGGCTACACCTTC. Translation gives CASNPSGPWGYGYTF.

CDR3 nucleotides: TGCGCCAGCAGCTTTGACAGGGCTAACACTGAAGCTTTCTTT. This sequence encodes CASSFDRANTEAFF. V is TRBV5-1 and J is TRBJ1-1; 7 nucleotides agree with TRBD1. After removal of 2 bases from V and 2 bases from J, the junction contained 3 bases not matched to a gene. This CDR3 has 14 residues. From germline, CDR1 is SGHRS and CDR2 YFSETQ. The complete variable domain, with remaining parts taken from reference TRBV5-1 and TRBJ1-1, reads KAGVTQTPRYLIKTRGQQVTLSCSPISGHRSVSWYQQTPGQGLQFLFEYFSETQRNKGNFPGRFSGRQFSNSRSEMNVSTLELGDSALYLCASSFDRANTEAFFGQGTRLTVV.

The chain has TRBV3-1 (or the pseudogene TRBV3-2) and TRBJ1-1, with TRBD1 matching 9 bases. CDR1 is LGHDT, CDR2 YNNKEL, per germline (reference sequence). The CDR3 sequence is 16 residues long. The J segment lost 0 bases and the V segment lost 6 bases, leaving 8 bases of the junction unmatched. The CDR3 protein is CASSPGQGRMNTEAFF. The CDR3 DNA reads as TGTGCCAGCAGTCCAGGACAGGGGAGAATGAACACTGAAGCTTTCTTT.

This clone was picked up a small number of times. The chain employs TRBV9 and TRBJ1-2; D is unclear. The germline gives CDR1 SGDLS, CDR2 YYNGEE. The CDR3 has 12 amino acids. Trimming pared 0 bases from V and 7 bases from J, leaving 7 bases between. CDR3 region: CASSVVDSGYTF. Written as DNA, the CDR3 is TGTGCCAGCAGCGTAGTTGATTCTGGCTACACCTTC.

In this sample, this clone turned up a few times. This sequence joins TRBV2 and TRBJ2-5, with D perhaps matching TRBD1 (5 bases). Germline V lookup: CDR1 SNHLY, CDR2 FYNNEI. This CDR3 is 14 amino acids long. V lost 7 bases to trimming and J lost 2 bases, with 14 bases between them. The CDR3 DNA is TGTGCCAGCACCCAGAAGGGGTGGCAAGAGACCCAGTACTTC. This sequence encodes CASTQKGWQETQYF.

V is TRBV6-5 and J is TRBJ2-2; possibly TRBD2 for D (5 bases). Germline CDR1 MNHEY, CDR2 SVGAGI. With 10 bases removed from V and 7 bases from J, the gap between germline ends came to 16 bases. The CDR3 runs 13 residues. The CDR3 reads CATGPRGFGELFF. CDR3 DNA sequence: TGTGCCACCGGGCCTCGGGGTTTCGGGGAGCTGTTTTTT.

The CDR3, as DNA: TGTGCCAGCAGTGAATTGGGACAGGGGAACACCGGGGAGCTGTTTTTT. This encodes CASSELGQGNTGELFF. The chain employs TRBV2 and TRBJ2-2; TRBD1 matches at 9 bases. Germline lookup yields CDR1 SNHLY and CDR2 FYNNEI. V dropped 2 bases and J dropped 1; count of bases not matched to a gene: 2. CDR3 size: 16 residues.